Each of the 17 T cell receptor beta chains below was sequenced from the same sample in a study of blood T cell repertoires in COVID-19. Produced via immunoSEQ multiplex PCR; TCRdb's table is partial and in-frame only. The sample holds around 250,000 clones, 75% to 90% seen once. Specimen: peripheral blood. These receptor sequences come from a woman between 65 and 79 years old with COVID-19, enrolled during active disease.

The table lists this clone with a few counts. This chain links TRBV14 with TRBJ2-1, with a weak D call TRBD2 (6 bases). Germline V gives CDR1 SGHDN, CDR2 FVKESK. This CDR3 comprises 15 residues. Trimming removed 5 bases at V and 6 bases at J, with 17 bases between. CDR3 in DNA: TGTGCCAGCAGCGCTATAGCGGAGCCTTTCAATGAGCAGTTCTTC. This sequence encodes CASSAIAEPFNEQFF.

The chain is built from TRBV9 and TRBJ1-3; D gene ambiguous. From germline, CDR1 is SGDLS and CDR2 YYNGEE. There are 13 residues in the CDR3. V lost 3 bases, J lost 8 bases, and 12 bases lay in between. The CDR3: CASSGSSGDTIYF. CDR3 DNA sequence: TGTGCCAGCAGCGGCAGTTCGGGTGACACCATATATTTT.

V gene TRBV28 combines with J gene TRBJ1-2, with a weak D call TRBD1 (6 bases). CDR1 and CDR2 (germline): MDHEN, SYDVKM. CDR3 length equals 12 residues. The ends were cut back, 6 bases at V and 7 bases at J, with 12 bases in the middle. DNA for the CDR3: TGTGCCAGCAGCGGGACATTTGGTGGCTACACCTTC. It encodes CASSGTFGGYTF.

This chain uses TRBV29-1 with TRBJ2-3; TRBD1 might be the D (5 bases). The V end was cut by 4 bases, the J end by 2 bases, with 13 bases between. Looked up from germline, CDR1 is SQVTM and CDR2 is ANQGSEA. The CDR3 is 14 residues long. CDR3 DNA: TGCAGCGTTGCTAGGGGCGGAGACACAGATACGCAGTATTTT. Protein sequence: CSVARGGDTDTQYF.

This clone showed up just once. This chain uses TRBV10-3 with TRBJ2-3; 9 bases are a match to TRBD1. Germline CDR1 is ENHRY and CDR2 is SYGVKD. Trimming at V came to 5 bases and at J to 3 bases, leaving 3 bases not matched to a gene. The CDR3 is 14 residues long. The CDR3 nucleotides are TGTGCCATCAGTTGGGACAGGGATACAGATACGCAGTATTTT. Protein sequence: CAISWDRDTDTQYF.

The V call is TRBV6-6, the J call TRBJ2-5, with TRBD1 matching over 8 bases. Unmatched junction bases numbered 8, after V lost 6 bases and J lost 5 bases. The CDR3 length is 14 residues. Per the germline V gene, CDR1 is MNHNY and CDR2 is SVGAGI (reference sequence). CDR3 nucleotide sequence: TGTGCCAGCAGCGGAACAGGGGGAGACGAGACCCAGTACTTC. Translating it yields CASSGTGGDETQYF.

The V and J genes are TRBV7-8 and TRBJ2-5; TRBD1 aligns across 8 bases. Germline V gene lookup returns CDR1 SGHVS and CDR2 FQNEAQ. The CDR3 runs 14 residues. The trim removed 4 bases at V and 5 bases at J, leaving 6 bases unmatched. CDR3 residues: CASSSVDRVETQYF. The DNA for the CDR3 is TGTGCCAGCAGCTCGGTGGACAGGGTTGAGACCCAGTACTTC.

The chain uses TRBV27 and TRBJ1-2; TRBD1 agrees at 9 bases. Germline V gives CDR1 MNHEY, CDR2 SMNVEV (reference sequence). Trimming at V came to 2 bases and at J to 6 bases, leaving 4 bases not matched to a gene. The CDR3 is 14 amino acids. The CDR3 nucleotides are TGTGCCAGCAGTTTAGGGACAGGGAGCAATGGCTACACCTTC. Amino acids: CASSLGTGSNGYTF.

V and J are TRBV24-1 and TRBJ1-2, with a possible D match to TRBD1 (6 bases). CDR3 length: 13 residues. The germline V gene encodes CDR1 KGHDR and CDR2 SFDVKD. Trimming took 9 bases from V and 5 from J, leaving 15 bases between them. The CDR3 here is CATGTDSTYGYTF. Written as DNA, the CDR3 is TGTGCCACCGGGACGGACAGCACTTATGGCTACACCTTC.

This sequence joins TRBV7-2 and TRBJ1-6, with D possibly being TRBD1 (6 bases). Trimming took 4 bases from V and 7 from J, leaving 11 bases between them. The V gene's germline CDR1 is SGHTA and CDR2 FQGNSA. This CDR3 has 14 amino acids. The CDR3 coding sequence is TGTGCCAGCAGCTCACGGGACAAAAATTCACCCCTCCACTTT. It specifies CASSSRDKNSPLHF.

This clone was seen more than once but under ten times. V usage is TRBV6-1 and J usage is TRBJ2-7; D is unclear. V was clipped by 2 bases and J by 2 bases, with 13 bases between them. Germline V gives CDR1 MNHNS, CDR2 SASEGT. This CDR3 spans 15 amino acids. This CDR3 is CASSEWAEGPYEQYF. The CDR3 coding sequence is TGTGCCAGCAGTGAATGGGCAGAAGGCCCCTACGAGCAGTACTTC.

The chain carries TRBV9 and TRBJ2-7; TRBD1 agrees at 7 bases. After removal of 1 base from V and 2 bases from J, the junction contained 6 bases not matched to a gene. CDR1 SGDLS and CDR2 YYNGEE come from the germline V gene. The CDR3 runs to 15 residues. CDR3 nucleotides: TGTGCCAGCAGCGTACGGGACAGAGGAGCCTACGAGCAGTACTTC. It specifies CASSVRDRGAYEQYF.

The chain recombines TRBV28 with TRBJ2-3; possibly TRBD2 for D (6 bases). CDR3 length: 15 amino acids. Deletions cut 8 bases from V and 6 bases from J, with 21 bases between. The V gene's germline CDR1 is MDHEN and CDR2 SYDVKM. In DNA, the CDR3 is TGTGCCAGCCTTGGCGGGACTTTGGGTTTTGATACGCAGTATTTT. Its translation is CASLGGTLGFDTQYF. The variable domain in full, with the rest retrieved from reference TRBV28 and TRBJ2-3, is DVKVTQSSRYLVKRTGEKVFLECVQDMDHENMFWYRQDPGLGLRLIYFSYDVKMKEKGDIPEGYSVSREKKERFSLILESASTNQTSMYLCASLGGTLGFDTQYFGPGTRLTVL.

This clone has only one observation. The chain uses TRBV27 and TRBJ1-2; 7 nucleotides line up with TRBD1. This CDR3 is built from 12 residues. The J segment lost 4 bases and the V segment lost 6 bases, leaving 2 bases of the junction unmatched. The V gene's germline CDR1 is MNHEY and CDR2 SMNVEV (reference sequence). CDR3 DNA sequence: TGTGCCAGCAGACAGGGGACCTATGGCTACACCTTC. Protein sequence: CASRQGTYGYTF.

The CDR3 DNA reads as TGTGCCAGCAGCTTGGGACAGAGAGGCTACACCTTC. Its protein is CASSLGQRGYTF. The V gene is TRBV5-6, the J gene TRBJ1-2; D perhaps matches TRBD1 (5 bases). Germline CDR1 is SGHDT and CDR2 is YYEEEE. This CDR3 region has 12 residues. The ends were cut back, 0 bases at V and 8 bases at J, with 8 bases in the middle.

In this sample, this clone turned up once. V usage is TRBV11-1 and J usage is TRBJ2-1; TRBD2 matches 13 bases. Germline loops: CDR1 SGHAT, CDR2 FQDESV (reference sequence). J was trimmed by 5 bases and V by 5 bases; bases with no gene match: 6. The CDR3 consists of 16 residues. The CDR3 bases are TGTGCCAGCAGCCCATTGGGACTAGCGGGAAACAATGAGCAGTTCTTC. It specifies CASSPLGLAGNNEQFF.

The J gene is TRBJ1-4, the V gene TRBV30; D gene uncertain. Germline V gene data show CDR1 as GTSNPN and CDR2 as SVGIG (reference sequence). Trimming took off 2 bases at V and 2 bases at J, with 6 bases between the two ends. The CDR3 runs to 13 residues. DNA for the CDR3: TGTGCCTGGAGTAGGAGGACTAATGAAAAACTGTTTTTT. This gives the protein CAWSRRTNEKLFF.